Presented here are 18 T cell receptor beta chains from one specimen sequenced in a study of CD8 T cells in Susac syndrome. Reverse transcription of 0.5 to 1 ug RNA was performed with random hexamers. TCRdb re-called the immunoSEQ multiplex PCR reads with MiXCR, one entry per CDR3 protein. The sample lists 100,000 to 150,000 distinct CDR3 sequences, just under 95% seen once, with roughly 0.087% in the top ten. Source material: CD4+ T cells from PBMCs. All receptors come from a human donor in good health.

The gene calls are TRBV19 and TRBJ2-3; D is possibly TRBD1 (6 bases). Trimming took 5 bases from V and 3 from J, leaving 12 bases between them. Germline V gives CDR1 LNHDA, CDR2 SQIVND (reference sequence). CDR3 length: 14 residues. CDR3 sequence (DNA): TGTGCCAGTAGTCCGACAGGAACTACAGATACGCAGTATTTT. Residues: CASSPTGTTDTQYF.

The J gene is TRBJ1-1, the V gene TRBV18; a weak D match, TRBD1 (5 bases). Germline values: CDR1 KGHSH, CDR2 LQKENI. The CDR3 sequence is 15 residues long. V lost 3 bases and J lost 4, with 15 bases in between. CDR3 protein: CASSPPRQGSTEAFF. Here the CDR3 DNA reads TGTGCCAGCTCACCCCCCCGGCAGGGTTCCACTGAAGCTTTCTTT.

The DNA for the CDR3 is TGTGCCAGCAGCCAAGGGGTCGGCAGGGCCTGGCAGCCCCAGCATTTT. Translating it yields CASSQGVGRAWQPQHF. The chain carries TRBV3-1 and TRBJ1-5, with D tentatively TRBD1 (5 bases). V lost 1 base and J lost 7, with 17 bases in between. The CDR3 runs 16 residues. Germline V gives CDR1 LGHDT, CDR2 YNNKEL (reference sequence).

The chain employs TRBV4-1 and TRBJ2-7, with a weak D call TRBD1 (6 bases). With 6 bases removed from V and 4 bases from J, the gap between germline ends came to 16 bases. The CDR3 contains 14 residues. Germline CDR1 reads MGHRA; CDR2 reads YSYEKL. The CDR3 loop reads CASSEDRGRYEQYF. The DNA of the CDR3 is TGCGCCAGCAGTGAGGACAGAGGGCGGTACGAGCAGTACTTC.

The rearrangement uses TRBV7-2 and TRBJ1-2; D gene uncertain. This CDR3 comprises 15 residues. V lost 1 base and J lost 0, with 9 bases in between. Germline loops: CDR1 SGHTA, CDR2 FQGNSA. CDR3 protein: CASSLGPGANYGYTF. The CDR3 DNA sequence: TGTGCCAGCAGCTTAGGACCCGGCGCTAACTATGGCTACACCTTC.

This chain connects TRBV29-1 to TRBJ1-5; tentative D call: TRBD1 (6 bases). Between the trimmed V and J ends, which lost 5 bases and 0 bases, there was a span of 11 bases. This CDR3 has 14 residues. CDR1 is SQVTM and CDR2 is ANQGSEA in the germline V gene. The CDR3: CSVSGQYSNQPQHF. The CDR3 bases are TGCAGCGTTTCGGGACAATATAGCAATCAGCCCCAGCATTTT.

The V call is TRBV2, the J call TRBJ2-5, with unresolved D. There are 14 residues in the CDR3. V lost 6 bases, J lost 4 bases, and 15 bases lay in between. CDR1 and CDR2 (germline): SNHLY, FYNNEI. DNA of the CDR3: TGTGCCAGCAGAGTGGACCGCTCCGGAGAGACCCAGTACTTC. Translation: CASRVDRSGETQYF.

The chain combines TRBV14 with TRBJ2-5, with TRBD2 as a possible D gene (6 bases). Per germline, CDR1 SGHDN and CDR2 FVKESK. The CDR3 is 14 amino acids. Trimming removed 2 bases at V and 5 bases at J, with 12 bases between. The CDR3 DNA reads as TGTGCCAGCAGCCAACTTTCCCGGGAGGAGACCCAGTACTTC. It encodes CASSQLSREETQYF.

This sequence joins TRBV4-1 and TRBJ2-7, with D possibly matching TRBD1 (6 bases). The germline CDR1 and CDR2 sequences are MGHRA and YSYEKL. Between the trimmed V and J ends, which lost 4 bases and 4 bases, there was a span of 14 bases. The CDR3 sequence is 14 residues long. The chain's CDR3 is CASSLLTRGYEQYF. CDR3 sequence (DNA): TGCGCCAGCAGCCTCTTGACGAGGGGGTACGAGCAGTACTTC.

This chain uses TRBV12-3 or TRBV12-4 with TRBJ2-7, with D unclear. The CDR3 totals 12 residues. With 7 bases removed from V and 6 bases from J, the gap between germline ends came to 13 bases. The CDR3 DNA is TGTGCCAGCACCCCCACCGGATCCGAGCAGTACTTC. Its translation is CASTPTGSEQYF.

The chain carries TRBV5-1 and TRBJ2-1; 8 nucleotides agree with TRBD2. V lost 0 bases and J lost 7; bases outside the gene matches: 3. The CDR3 extends over 14 amino acids. Germline V gene sequence: CDR1 SGHRS, CDR2 YFSETQ. The CDR3 sequence is CASSLAAGANEQFF. Here the CDR3 DNA reads TGCGCCAGCAGCTTGGCAGCGGGAGCTAATGAGCAGTTCTTC.

The J gene is TRBJ2-7, the V gene TRBV20-1; a weak D match, TRBD2 (6 bases). The CDR3 loop spans 14 amino acids. Germline V gene data show CDR1 as DFQATT and CDR2 as SNEGSKA (reference sequence). The germline V and J ends were trimmed by 6 bases and 0 bases, with 15 bases remaining between them. The CDR3 bases are TGCAGTGCCCGGGGGACTTATAGCTCCTACGAGCAGTACTTC. This translates into CSARGTYSSYEQYF.

J is TRBJ1-5 and V is TRBV20-1; D might be TRBD1 (6 bases). Looked up from germline, CDR1 is DFQATT and CDR2 is SNEGSKA (reference sequence). The CDR3 covers 11 residues. V was clipped by 5 bases and J by 16 bases, with 18 bases between them. CDR3 DNA: TGCAGTGCTGGCCGGGACATCGGCCTACATTTT. Translated: CSAGRDIGLHF.

This chain joins TRBV18 and TRBJ2-1, with D tentatively TRBD2 (6 bases). The CDR3 extends over 12 amino acids. Trimming took off 2 bases at V and 7 bases at J, with 6 bases between the two ends. Germline V gene sequence: CDR1 KGHSH, CDR2 LQKENI. The CDR3 sequence: CASSPGRNEQFF. As DNA, the CDR3 is TGTGCCAGCTCACCAGGGAGGAATGAGCAGTTCTTC.

CDR3 sequence reads: CASSVTSSGRGYNEQFF. In nucleotides, the CDR3 is TGTGCCAGCAGCGTAACCTCCAGCGGGAGGGGATACAATGAGCAGTTCTTC. The chain links TRBV9 to TRBJ2-1, with 10 bases matching TRBD2. Germline trimming cut 1 base from V and 4 bases from J; bases unmatched to any gene: 8. CDR1 and CDR2 from the germline V gene are SGDLS and YYNGEE. The CDR3 contains 17 residues.

This rearrangement joins TRBV6-2 or TRBV6-3 to TRBJ2-7; 9 bases fit TRBD1. CDR1 is MNHEY, CDR2 SVGEGT, per germline. V trimming: 4 bases; J trimming: 2 bases; junction bases outside the gene matches: 3. The CDR3 covers 14 residues. In DNA, the CDR3 is TGTGCCAGCAGTTCGACAGGGGGGGCCTACGAGCAGTACTTC. Translation gives CASSSTGGAYEQYF.

This clonotype was picked up one time. This chain connects TRBV19 to TRBJ1-1; D perhaps matches TRBD1 (6 bases). V lost 8 bases and J lost 12, with 16 bases in between. Germline-derived CDR1 and CDR2 are LNHDA and SQIVND (reference sequence). The CDR3 runs 11 residues. CDR3 residues: CASGEQGGTFF. The CDR3 DNA reads as TGTGCCAGTGGGGAACAGGGAGGAACTTTCTTT.

The rearrangement links TRBV3-1 to TRBJ1-1; the D gene is possibly TRBD1 (5 bases). V lost 10 bases and J lost 6, with 21 bases in between. This CDR3 has 14 amino acids. Germline CDR1 and CDR2: LGHDT and YNNKEL (reference sequence). CDR3 region: CATRASDGVPEAFF. CDR3 nucleotide sequence: TGTGCCACCAGGGCTTCGGACGGGGTCCCTGAAGCTTTCTTT.